This T cell receptor (beta chain) was identified in a study of early T cells in non-severe SARS-CoV-2 infection. Overall study context: The chains were unpaired, and the sequenced material was bulk RNA from unsorted whole blood.

This clonotype occurred many times. Unique molecular identifier tags were affixed to discrete cDNA molecules. TCRdb reprocessed the 5' RACE reads via MiXCR and lists one record per CDR3 protein. There are 35,000 to 45,000 distinct CDR3 sequences in the sample; roughly 6% occur only once, and roughly 8.2% lies in the top ten. Germline trimming cut 4 bases from V and 7 bases from J; bases unmatched to any gene: 3. CDR1 SGHKS and CDR2 YYEKEE come from the germline V gene (reference sequence). There are 12 residues in the CDR3. This TCR was recovered from an adult who was a healthcare worker with PCR-confirmed SARS-CoV-2 infection or an uninfected control (not recorded which). This chain uses TRBV5-5 with TRBJ1-1; TRBD1 matches at 8 bases. Sample: whole blood, taken at baseline. The CDR3 DNA reads TGTGCCAGCAGCGGAGGACAGGGTGAAGCTTTCTTT. Protein product: CASSGGQGEAFF.